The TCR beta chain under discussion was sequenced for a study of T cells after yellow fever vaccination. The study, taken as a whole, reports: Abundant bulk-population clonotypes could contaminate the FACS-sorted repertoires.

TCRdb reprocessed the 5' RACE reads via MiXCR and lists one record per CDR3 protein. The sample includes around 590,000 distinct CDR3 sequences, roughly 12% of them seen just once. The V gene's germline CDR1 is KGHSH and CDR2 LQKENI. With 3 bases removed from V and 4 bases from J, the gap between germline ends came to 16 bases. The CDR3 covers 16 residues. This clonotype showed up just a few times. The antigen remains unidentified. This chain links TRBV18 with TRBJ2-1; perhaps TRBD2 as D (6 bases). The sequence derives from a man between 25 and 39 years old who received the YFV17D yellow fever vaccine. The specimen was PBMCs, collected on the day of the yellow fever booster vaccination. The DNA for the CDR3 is TGTGCCAGCTCACCTCAATTGGGACTCGAGTACAATGAGCAGTTCTTC. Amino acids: CASSPQLGLEYNEQFF.